This TCR beta chain was documented in a study of blood T cell repertoires in COVID-19 (TCRdb year 2020). Context from the whole study: Samples from collaborators originated in the United States, Italy and Spain and spanned both the acute and convalescent phases of COVID-19. Samples came from the ongoing ImmuneRACE study (first 160 participants) plus 1,254 subjects from 6 global collaborators. The material from the prospective study consisted of cDNA or gDNA derived from T cells, B-cell-depleted T cells, or PBMCs. The dataset comprised deeply sampled blood TCRbeta repertoires from subjects exposed to, actively infected with, or recovered from COVID-19. HLA class I and class II types, where available, came from metadata supplied by the sample provider rather than from assay-based typing. A de-identified subject ID, COVID-19 status, age in years and sex were almost always included in the sample metadata. The repertoires were released in a freely available public database meant as a resource for research on the immune response to SARS-CoV-2. What the study reported, not specific to this receptor: Clinical and demographic metadata were provided uncurated, with the amount varying by source and participant.

A word on this clone: Its specific antigen is unknown. No much larger clonotype is one base removed from it; base qualities were not supplied.

One collaborating source in Seattle enrolled patients while the patients were actively infected and followed the patients over time throughout the course of disease. The collaborating institutions used their own protocols to collect whole blood in K2EDTA tubes. For TCRbeta analysis, collaborators shipped samples as frozen whole blood, isolated PBMCs, or DNA extracted from either of those sample types. TCRbeta CDR3 regions were amplified from genomic DNA by means of the immunoSEQ Assay, a bias-controlled multiplex PCR. Regarding the original processing steps: Within the assay, amplification of reference gene primers was used to estimate how many nucleated cells each sample contained. To quantify the absolute abundance of each unique TCRbeta CDR3 rearrangement, sequence reads were collapsed and filtered. For each sample, productive Simpson clonality was calculated as the square root of Simpson's diversity index across productive rearrangements. TCRdb provides this immuneACCESS table in a form limited to in-frame rearrangements. Some clones are lacking; in checked studies, under half of them reflect an unresolved V gene, and why the rest are absent is not known. From that table come the V and J calls and clone size; the DNA was used to work out D and trimming. This sample comprises 430,000 or so clones, about 87% of them detected only once. The top ten clonotypes cover roughly 0.84% of the sample.

The CDR3 covers 17 residues, taking in both the cysteine and the phenylalanine. Here the CDR3 DNA is all that survives: 51 bases in frame from base 1. For CDR1 and CDR2, the germline V gene lists SGHTA and FQGNSA. V ends up 1 base short and J 7 bases short, with an unmatched junction base count of 11. Sample: peripheral blood. The origin of this receptor is a man between 18 and 29 years old with COVID-19, enrolled during active disease. The chain joins TRBV7-2 to TRBJ2-1, and 9 junctional nucleotides match TRBD2. The nucleotide sequence reads TGTGCCAGCAGCTTAGATCAGGCGGGGGGGCCTAGGAATGAGCAGTTCTTC. Translated, this gives CASSLDQAGGPRNEQFF.